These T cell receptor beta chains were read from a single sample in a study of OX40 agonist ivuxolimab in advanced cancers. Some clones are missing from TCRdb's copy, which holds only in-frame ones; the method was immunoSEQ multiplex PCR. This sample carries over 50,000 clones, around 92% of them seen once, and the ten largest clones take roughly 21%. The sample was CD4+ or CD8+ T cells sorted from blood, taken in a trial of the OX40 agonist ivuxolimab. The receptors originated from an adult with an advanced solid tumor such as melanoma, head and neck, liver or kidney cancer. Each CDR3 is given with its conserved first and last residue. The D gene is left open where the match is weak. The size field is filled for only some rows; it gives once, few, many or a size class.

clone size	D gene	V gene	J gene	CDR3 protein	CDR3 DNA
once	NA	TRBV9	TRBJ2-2	CASSVSGLPGELFF	TGTGCCAGCAGCGTTTCTGGGCTTCCCGGGGAGCTGTTTTTT
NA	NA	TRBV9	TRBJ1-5	CASSVGGLGPQHF	TGTGCCAGCAGCGTAGGGGGATTGGGGCCCCAGCATTTT
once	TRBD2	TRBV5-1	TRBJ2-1	CASSLLAGGPDEQFF	TGCGCCAGCAGCTTACTAGCGGGAGGGCCGGATGAGCAGTTCTTC
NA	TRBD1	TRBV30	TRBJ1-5	CAWETGMGNQPQHF	TGTGCCTGGGAGACAGGGATGGGCAATCAGCCCCAGCATTTT
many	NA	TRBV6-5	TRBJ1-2	CASGAGIRAVYTF	TGTGCCAGCGGGGCCGGGATTCGCGCTGTTTACACCTTC
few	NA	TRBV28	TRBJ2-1	CASSSLGYNEQFF	TGTGCCAGCAGTTCACTCGGGTACAATGAGCAGTTCTTC
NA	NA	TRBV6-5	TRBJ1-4	CASSYYESYQLFF	TGTGCCAGCAGTTACTACGAGAGTTACCAACTGTTTTTT
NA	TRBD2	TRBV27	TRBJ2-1	CASSSLAGVSHEQFF	TGTGCCAGCAGTTCCCTAGCGGGAGTTTCCCATGAGCAGTTCTTC
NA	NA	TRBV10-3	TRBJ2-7	CAISESTGQPTPYEQYF	TGTGCCATCAGTGAGTCGACGGGGCAGCCTACGCCCTACGAGCAGTACTTC
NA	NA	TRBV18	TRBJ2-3	CASSPWGAESTDTQYF	TGTGCCAGCTCACCTTGGGGAGCGGAGAGCACAGATACGCAGTATTTT
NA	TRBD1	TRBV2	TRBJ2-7	CASSKLGQGSYEQYF	TGTGCCAGCAGCAAACTGGGACAGGGTTCCTACGAGCAGTACTTC
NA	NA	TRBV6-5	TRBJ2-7	CASSYSSSHEQYF	TGTGCCAGCAGTTACTCGAGCTCCCACGAGCAGTACTTC
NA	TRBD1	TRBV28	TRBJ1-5	CASTSTGPQPQHF	TGTGCCAGCACCTCGACAGGGCCTCAGCCCCAGCATTTT
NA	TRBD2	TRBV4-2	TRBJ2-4	CASSRGLAAEDPYDLAKNIQYF	TGTGCCAGCAGCCGTGGGCTAGCGGCAGAGGACCCTTACGACCTAGCCAAAAACATTCAGTACTTC
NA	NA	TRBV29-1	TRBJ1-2	CSVEYPADNYGYTF	TGCAGCGTTGAATATCCGGCAGATAACTATGGCTACACCTTC
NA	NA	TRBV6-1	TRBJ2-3	CASSGGRGLVTDTQYF	TGTGCCAGCAGTGGGGGGAGGGGGCTGGTTACAGATACGCAGTATTTT
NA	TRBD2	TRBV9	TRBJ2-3	CASSVELAGHTDTQYF	TGTGCCAGCAGCGTAGAGCTAGCGGGGCACACAGATACGCAGTATTTT
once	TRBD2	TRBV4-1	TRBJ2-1	CASSQAGGPDEQFF	TGCGCCAGCAGCCAAGCGGGAGGGCCTGATGAGCAGTTCTTC
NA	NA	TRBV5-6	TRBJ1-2	CASSLDGFGYTF	TGTGCCAGCAGCTTGGATGGCTTTGGCTACACCTTC
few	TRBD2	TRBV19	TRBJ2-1	CASSIPWASGDYNEQFF	TGTGCCAGTAGTATCCCGTGGGCTAGCGGGGATTACAATGAGCAGTTCTTC
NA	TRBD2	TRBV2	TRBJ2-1	CASLLLAESYNEQFF	TGTGCCAGCTTACTACTAGCGGAATCCTACAATGAGCAGTTCTTC
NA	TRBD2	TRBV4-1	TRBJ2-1	CASSPRTSPSSYNEQFF	TGCGCCAGCAGCCCCAGGACTAGCCCGAGCTCCTACAATGAGCAGTTCTTC
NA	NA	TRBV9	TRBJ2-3	CASSVAGHSTDTQYF	TGTGCCAGCAGCGTTGCAGGGCATAGCACAGATACGCAGTATTTT
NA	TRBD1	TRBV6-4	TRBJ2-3	CASSAGGSTDTQYF	TGTGCCAGCAGTGCAGGGGGTTCCACAGATACGCAGTATTTT
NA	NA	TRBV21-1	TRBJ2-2	CASSKTRGVGELFF	TGTGCCAGCAGCAAAACCAGGGGAGTGGGGGAGCTGTTTTTT
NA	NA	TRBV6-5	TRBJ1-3	CASQGFAGNTIYF	TGTGCCAGCCAGGGTTTTGCTGGAAACACCATATATTTT
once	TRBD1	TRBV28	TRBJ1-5	CASSFSLDRGLQPQHF	TGTGCCAGCAGTTTCTCTTTGGACAGGGGGCTTCAGCCCCAGCATTTT
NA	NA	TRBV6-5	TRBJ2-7	CASRDPGTTLEQYF	TGTGCCAGCAGGGACCCCGGGACGACTCTCGAGCAGTACTTC
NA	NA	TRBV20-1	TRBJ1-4	CSALEEKLFF	TGCAGTGCTCTGGAGGAAAAACTGTTTTTT
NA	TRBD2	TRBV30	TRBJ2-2	CAWKQRGGVTGELFF	TGTGCCTGGAAACAGCGGGGGGGCGTCACCGGGGAGCTGTTTTTT
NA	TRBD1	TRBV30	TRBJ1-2	CARSRQGGIGYTF	TGTGCCCGGAGCCGACAGGGGGGAATAGGCTACACCTTC
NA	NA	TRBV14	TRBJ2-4	CASSQDPFQAKNIQYF	TGTGCCAGCAGCCAAGACCCGTTCCAGGCCAAAAACATTCAGTACTTC
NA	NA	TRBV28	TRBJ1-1	CASSFNGADTEAFF	TGTGCCAGCAGTTTTAATGGGGCAGACACTGAAGCTTTCTTT
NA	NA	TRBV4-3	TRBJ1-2	CASSSSAGLSGYTF	TGCGCCAGCAGCTCGTCGGCCGGCTTGAGCGGCTACACCTTC
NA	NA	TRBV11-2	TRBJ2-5	CASSLGWAQETQYF	TGTGCCAGCAGCTTAGGATGGGCCCAAGAGACCCAGTACTTC
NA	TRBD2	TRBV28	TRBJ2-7	CAIGLAGGSYEQYF	TGTGCCATTGGACTAGCGGGGGGCTCCTACGAGCAGTACTTC
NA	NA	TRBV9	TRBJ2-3	CASSVGRGWKDTQYF	TGTGCCAGCAGCGTAGGCAGGGGATGGAAGGATACGCAGTATTTT
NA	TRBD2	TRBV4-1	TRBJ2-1	CASSQLAGGSYNEQFF	TGCGCCAGCAGCCAGTTAGCGGGAGGGTCCTACAATGAGCAGTTCTTC
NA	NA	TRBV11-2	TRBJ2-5	CASSLQETQYF	TGTGCCAGCAGCTTACAAGAGACCCAGTACTTC
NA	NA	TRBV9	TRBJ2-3	CASSRSTDTQYF	TGTGCCAGCAGCAGGAGCACAGATACGCAGTATTTT
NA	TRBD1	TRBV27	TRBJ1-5	CASSGTGSNQPQHF	TGTGCCAGCAGTGGGACAGGTAGCAATCAGCCCCAGCATTTT
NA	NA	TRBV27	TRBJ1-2	CASSFLQGWGYTF	TGTGCCAGCAGTTTTTTACAGGGTTGGGGCTACACCTTC